A selection of T cell receptor beta chains follows, all from one sample in a study of cytomegalovirus exposure and HLA in healthy donors. Using immunoSEQ multiplex PCR, the repertoire was profiled, and TCRdb retains in-frame clones only, with some absent. The sample consists of some 120,000 clones, about 82% of them appearing once. Sample: PBMCs. The receptors shown here come from a man aged 30-40 years in good health and CMV-seronegative. CDR3s include the opening cysteine and the closing phenylalanine or tryptophan. The order of the fields is clone size, V gene, J gene, D gene, CDR3 DNA, CDR3 protein. A D gene is named only where the DNA matches it firmly. Clone size is not always given. Where it is, it says once, few, many or a class for expanded clones.

abundance: .; v_gene: TRBV5-1; j_gene: TRBJ2-7; d_gene: TRBD2; CDR3nt: TGCGCCAGCAGCTTGAGTAGCGGGGTCTACGAGCAGTACTTC; CDR3aa: CASSLSSGVYEQYF
abundance: .; v_gene: TRBV19; j_gene: TRBJ2-7; d_gene: .; CDR3nt: TGTGCCAGTAGTATAGATTTCGGCCCCCAGAGGGAGCAGTACTTC; CDR3aa: CASSIDFGPQREQYF
abundance: few; v_gene: TRBV9; j_gene: TRBJ2-7; d_gene: TRBD2; CDR3nt: TGTGCCAGCAGCTCCGGACTAGATCCCTACGAGCAGTACTTC; CDR3aa: CASSSGLDPYEQYF
abundance: .; v_gene: TRBV10-1; j_gene: TRBJ2-7; d_gene: .; CDR3nt: TGCGCCAGCAGCCTAACGACTAGGCAGCCCCGCGAGCAGTACTTC; CDR3aa: CASSLTTRQPREQYF
abundance: .; v_gene: TRBV11-2; j_gene: TRBJ2-7; d_gene: TRBD2; CDR3nt: TGTGCCAGCAGCTTACGGCTAGCGGCAGCCCACGAGCAGTACTTC; CDR3aa: CASSLRLAAAHEQYF
abundance: many; v_gene: TRBV2; j_gene: TRBJ2-1; d_gene: .; CDR3nt: TGTGCCAGCAGTGAAGCGCCGGGACAACGGGATAGATCCTACAATGAGCAGTTCTTC; CDR3aa: CASSEAPGQRDRSYNEQFF
abundance: once; v_gene: TRBV6-1; j_gene: TRBJ1-5; d_gene: .; CDR3nt: TGTGCCAGCATTCTAAGTAAGGGAGATCAGCCCCAGCATTTT; CDR3aa: CASILSKGDQPQHF
abundance: .; v_gene: TRBV4-1; j_gene: TRBJ1-1; d_gene: .; CDR3nt: TGCGCCAGCAGCCCGGGTGGCACTGAAGCTTTCTTT; CDR3aa: CASSPGGTEAFF
abundance: .; v_gene: TRBV29-1; j_gene: TRBJ1-2; d_gene: TRBD1; CDR3nt: TGCAGCGTCGGGGGACAGGAATATGGCTACACCTTC; CDR3aa: CSVGGQEYGYTF
abundance: .; v_gene: TRBV29-1; j_gene: TRBJ2-5; d_gene: .; CDR3nt: TGCAGCGTTGGAGTTGCGACAGAAGAGACCCAGTACTTC; CDR3aa: CSVGVATEETQYF
abundance: .; v_gene: TRBV28; j_gene: TRBJ2-7; d_gene: TRBD2; CDR3nt: TGTGCCAGCAGTTTATGGCTAGCGGGAGCTCTCGAGCAGTACTTC; CDR3aa: CASSLWLAGALEQYF
abundance: .; v_gene: TRBV2; j_gene: TRBJ1-2; d_gene: .; CDR3nt: TGTGCCAGCAGTGAAGAGGGTTCGGTCGGGACATCAACCTTC; CDR3aa: CASSEEGSVGTSTF
abundance: .; v_gene: TRBV5-1; j_gene: TRBJ2-2; d_gene: .; CDR3nt: TGCGCCAGCAGCTTTCGACACAACACCGGGGAGCTGTTTTTT; CDR3aa: CASSFRHNTGELFF
abundance: .; v_gene: TRBV5-1; j_gene: TRBJ1-6; d_gene: .; CDR3nt: TGCGCCAGCAGCTTGGAGGGGTTGGATTCACCCCTCCACTTT; CDR3aa: CASSLEGLDSPLHF
abundance: .; v_gene: TRBV5-8; j_gene: TRBJ1-1; d_gene: TRBD1; CDR3nt: TGTGCCAGCAGCTGGGGTCCGGGACAGGAAGCTTTCTTT; CDR3aa: CASSWGPGQEAFF
abundance: few; v_gene: TRBV28; j_gene: TRBJ2-5; d_gene: .; CDR3nt: TGTGCCAGCAGTTTAATTCGAGAGACCCAGTACTTC; CDR3aa: CASSLIRETQYF